A selection of T cell receptor beta chains follows, all from one sample in a study of beta chain features in type 1 diabetes. Clones were sequenced by immunoSEQ multiplex PCR, and TCRdb holds only the in-frame ones, with some missing. Found here are roughly 400,000 clones, around a tenth of them singletons; the top ten hold over 0.45%. The material sequenced was central memory CD4+ T cells from blood. These receptors originate from a man aged 30-40 years with type 1 diabetes. CDR3s include the opening cysteine and the closing phenylalanine or tryptophan. Fields, in order: J gene, clone size, D gene, V gene, CDR3 protein, CDR3 DNA. D genes are given only for firm matches. Only some rows state a clone size, as once, few, many or a class for expanded clones.

>TRBJ2-5|.|.|TRBV2
CASTQGKETQYF
TGTGCCAGCACGCAGGGGAAAGAGACCCAGTACTTC
>TRBJ2-3|.|TRBD1|TRBV5-1
CASSFGDRFTDTQYF
TGCGCCAGCAGCTTCGGGGACAGATTCACAGATACGCAGTATTTT
>TRBJ2-5|few|TRBD1|TRBV27
CASSKTGVGETQYF
TGTGCCAGCAGCAAAACAGGGGTAGGAGAGACCCAGTACTTC
>TRBJ1-1|few|TRBD1|TRBV5-6
CASSPHRGHVQNTEAFF
TGTGCCAGCAGCCCGCACAGGGGGCATGTACAGAACACTGAAGCTTTCTTT
>TRBJ2-3|.|.|TRBV18
CASSPVGGTDTQYF
TGTGCCAGCTCACCCGTGGGGGGCACAGATACGCAGTATTTT
>TRBJ1-3|.|.|TRBV15
CATSRDRGLSGNTIYF
TGTGCCACCAGCAGAGATAGGGGTTTGTCTGGAAACACCATATATTTT
>TRBJ2-3|few|TRBD1|TRBV7-9
CASSLGQGVSTDTQYF
TGTGCCAGCAGCCTTGGACAGGGGGTTAGCACAGATACGCAGTATTTT
>TRBJ1-2|.|TRBD1|TRBV5-1
CASSKGTGGYGYTF
TGCGCCAGCAGCAAAGGGACAGGGGGCTATGGCTACACCTTC
>TRBJ1-1|.|TRBD1|TRBV5-1
CASSVRQGATPEAFF
TGCGCCAGCAGCGTTAGACAGGGTGCTACCCCTGAAGCTTTCTTT
>TRBJ2-5|few|.|TRBV28
CASSFGGQETQYF
TGTGCCAGCAGTTTTGGGGGGCAAGAGACCCAGTACTTC
>TRBJ2-3|many|TRBD1|TRBV5-4
CASSPAGQGAADTQYF
TGTGCCAGCAGCCCCGCCGGACAGGGGGCGGCAGATACGCAGTATTTT
>TRBJ2-3|few|.|TRBV28
CASRTTSTDTQYF
TGTGCCAGCAGAACGACTAGCACAGATACGCAGTATTTT
>TRBJ1-4|.|.|TRBV6-1
CASSGSAGFNEKLFF
TGTGCCAGCAGTGGCTCAGCCGGATTTAATGAAAAACTGTTTTTT
>TRBJ2-5|few|TRBD2|TRBV28
CATVRSLAEETQYF
TGTGCCACCGTTCGGTCTCTAGCGGAAGAGACCCAGTACTTC
>TRBJ1-5|few|.|TRBV30
CAWSGGVGQPQHF
TGTGCCTGGAGTGGGGGAGTGGGTCAGCCCCAGCATTTT
>TRBJ2-7|few|.|TRBV28
CASKVGPDYEQYF
TGTGCCAGCAAAGTAGGACCTGACTACGAGCAGTACTTC
>TRBJ2-2|few|.|TRBV30
CAWSGTGELFF
TGTGCCTGGAGTGGGACCGGGGAGCTGTTTTTT
>TRBJ2-7|few|TRBD1|TRBV5-1
CASSLTTGGPYEQYF
TGCGCCAGCAGCTTAACCACAGGGGGCCCCTACGAGCAGTACTTC
>TRBJ1-1|many|.|TRBV28
CASSQRDTEAFF
TGTGCCAGCAGCCAGAGGGACACTGAAGCTTTCTTT
>TRBJ1-1|few|TRBD1|TRBV15
CATSRGGTGNTEAFF
TGTGCCACCAGCAGAGGTGGGACAGGGAACACTGAAGCTTTCTTT
>TRBJ1-1|.|TRBD1|TRBV29-1
CSVEDVGTGSEAFF
TGCAGCGTTGAAGATGTCGGGACAGGGTCGGAAGCTTTCTTT
>TRBJ2-1|.|TRBD2|TRBV29-1
CGGSSRPLNEQFF
TGCGGCGGGAGCTCGCGCCCACTAAATGAGCAGTTCTTC
>TRBJ2-5|few|TRBD2|TRBV6-5
CASSYGASGEETQYF
TGTGCCAGCAGTTACGGGGCTAGCGGCGAAGAGACCCAGTACTTC
>TRBJ2-7|.|TRBD2|TRBV6-5
CASSQWGLATYEQYF
TGTGCCAGCAGTCAGTGGGGACTAGCGACCTACGAGCAGTACTTC
>TRBJ2-7|many|TRBD1|TRBV5-1
CASSNPGTADEQYF
TGCGCCAGCAGCAACCCCGGGACAGCGGACGAGCAGTACTTC
>TRBJ2-7|few|TRBD2|TRBV18
CASSPVAGTSRYEQYF
TGTGCCAGCTCACCCGTAGCCGGGACTAGCAGATACGAGCAGTACTTC
>TRBJ1-5|few|.|TRBV6-5
CASSPGSDQPQHF
TGTGCCAGCAGCCCGGGATCCGATCAGCCCCAGCATTTT
>TRBJ1-1|.|.|TRBV6-6
CASSGREGVNTEAFF
TGTGCCAGCAGTGGACGAGAGGGAGTGAACACTGAAGCTTTCTTT
>TRBJ2-2|few|.|TRBV29-1
CSAGQRNTGELFF
TGCAGCGCCGGGCAGCGCAACACCGGGGAGCTGTTTTTT
>TRBJ1-2|few|.|TRBV20-1
CSAGSYGYTF
TGCAGCGCCGGGTCCTATGGCTACACCTTC
>TRBJ2-1|.|TRBD1|TRBV27
CASSYRTGTRANEQFF
TGTGCCAGCAGTTACCGGACAGGGACGAGGGCCAATGAGCAGTTCTTC
>TRBJ2-3|many|TRBD2|TRBV4-1
CASSHAGADTQYF
TGCGCCAGCAGCCACGCGGGAGCAGATACGCAGTATTTT
>TRBJ2-5|many|.|TRBV10-3
CAISEGAGFPQYF
TGTGCCATCAGTGAAGGGGCAGGGTTCCCCCAGTACTTC
>TRBJ2-3|.|.|TRBV27
CASSLKYASTDTQYF
TGTGCCAGCAGTTTAAAGTACGCTAGCACAGATACGCAGTATTTT
>TRBJ1-1|.|TRBD1|TRBV10-1
CASSERGQGTGITEAFF
TGCGCCAGCAGTGAGAGGGGACAGGGTACTGGGATCACTGAAGCTTTCTTT
>TRBJ1-5|few|.|TRBV28
CASSELNTGRFGQPQHF
TGTGCCAGCAGTGAATTGAACACGGGACGGTTTGGTCAGCCCCAGCATTTT
>TRBJ2-5|.|TRBD1|TRBV28
CASRRDRGRETQYF
TGTGCCAGCAGGAGGGACAGGGGGCGAGAGACCCAGTACTTC
>TRBJ1-4|few|.|TRBV5-1
CASSKNRDGEKLFF
TGCGCCAGCAGCAAAAACAGGGATGGGGAAAAACTGTTTTTT
>TRBJ1-5|.|TRBD1|TRBV6-1
CASNPGQGNQPQHF
TGTGCCAGCAACCCAGGACAGGGCAATCAGCCCCAGCATTTT
>TRBJ1-2|.|.|TRBV27
CASSLYDGGYGYTF
TGTGCCAGCAGTCTCTACGACGGCGGCTATGGCTACACCTTC
>TRBJ2-3|.|.|TRBV19
CASRPFSADTQYF
TGTGCCAGTAGGCCCTTTTCGGCAGATACGCAGTATTTT
>TRBJ2-6|.|TRBD2|TRBV11-2
CASSLVPGGFGGANVLTF
TGTGCCAGCAGCTTAGTACCCGGGGGGTTCGGTGGGGCCAACGTCCTGACTTTC
>TRBJ2-4|.|.|TRBV19
CASSIGQKIAKNIQYF
TGTGCCAGTAGTATTGGCCAGAAGATAGCCAAAAACATTCAGTACTTC
>TRBJ2-1|many|.|TRBV7-8
CASSLGQYNEQFF
TGTGCCAGCAGCTTAGGACAGTACAATGAGCAGTTCTTC
>TRBJ1-1|few|.|TRBV28
CASSWLGFDTEAFF
TGTGCCAGCAGTTGGTTGGGGTTTGACACTGAAGCTTTCTTT
>TRBJ1-2|few|TRBD1|TRBV5-4
CASSSTQGASTGYTF
TGTGCCAGCAGCTCCACACAGGGGGCTTCGACTGGCTACACCTTC
>TRBJ2-7|few|.|TRBV6-6
CASSPEGYEQYF
TGTGCCAGCAGCCCGGAAGGCTACGAGCAGTACTTC
>TRBJ1-2|.|TRBD1|TRBV7-2
CASSLATTGVYGYTF
TGTGCCAGCAGCTTAGCGACAACAGGGGTCTATGGCTACACCTTC
>TRBJ1-4|few|.|TRBV18
CASSYDTTREKLFF
TGTGCCAGCTCGTACGACACGACTCGTGAAAAACTGTTTTTT
>TRBJ2-1|.|TRBD2|TRBV19
CASSIWASGSSYNEQFF
TGTGCCAGTAGTATTTGGGCTAGCGGGAGTTCCTACAATGAGCAGTTCTTC
>TRBJ1-1|few|TRBD1|TRBV11-3
CASSSPKGQGTSWIDTEAFF
TGTGCCAGCAGCTCACCAAAGGGACAGGGAACTTCTTGGATCGACACTGAAGCTTTCTTT
>TRBJ2-1|.|TRBD1|TRBV27
CASSSPGTGDNEQFF
TGTGCCAGCAGTAGTCCCGGGACAGGGGACAATGAGCAGTTCTTC
>TRBJ2-7|.|.|TRBV5-1
CASSSKAASYEQYF
TGCGCCAGCAGCTCAAAAGCGGCCTCCTACGAGCAGTACTTC
>TRBJ2-7|.|TRBD1|TRBV11-1
CASSLGTGNYEQYF
TGTGCCAGCAGCTTAGGGACAGGGAACTACGAGCAGTACTTC
>TRBJ1-4|few|TRBD1|TRBV28
CASSLGTVGSEKLFF
TGTGCCAGCAGTCTCGGGACAGTGGGAAGTGAAAAACTGTTTTTT
>TRBJ2-1|few|.|TRBV5-5
CASSSQHSDNEQFF
TGTGCCAGCAGCTCACAACACAGCGACAATGAGCAGTTCTTC
>TRBJ2-7|few|.|TRBV28
CASISGSSSYEQYF
TGTGCCAGCATCTCAGGCAGCTCCTCCTACGAGCAGTACTTC